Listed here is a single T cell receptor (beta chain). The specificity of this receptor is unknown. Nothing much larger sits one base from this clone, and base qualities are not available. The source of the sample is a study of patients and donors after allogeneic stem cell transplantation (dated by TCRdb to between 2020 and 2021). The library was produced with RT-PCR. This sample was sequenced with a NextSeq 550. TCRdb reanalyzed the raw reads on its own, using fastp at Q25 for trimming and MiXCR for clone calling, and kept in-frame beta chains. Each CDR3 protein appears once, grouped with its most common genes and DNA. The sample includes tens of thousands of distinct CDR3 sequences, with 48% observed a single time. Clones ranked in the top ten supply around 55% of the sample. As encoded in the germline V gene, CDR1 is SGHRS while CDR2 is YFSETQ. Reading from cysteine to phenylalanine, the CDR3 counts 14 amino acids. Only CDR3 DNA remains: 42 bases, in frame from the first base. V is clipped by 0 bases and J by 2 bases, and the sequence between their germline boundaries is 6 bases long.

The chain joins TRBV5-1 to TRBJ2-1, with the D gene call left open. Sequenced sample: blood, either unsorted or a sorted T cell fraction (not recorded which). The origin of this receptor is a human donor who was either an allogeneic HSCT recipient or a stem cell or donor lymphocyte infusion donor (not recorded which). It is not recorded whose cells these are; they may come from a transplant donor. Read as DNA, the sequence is TGCGCCAGCAGCTTGGAGGCTACCTACAATGAGCAGTTCTTC. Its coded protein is CASSLEATYNEQFF.